Listed below are T cell receptor beta chains from one sample, sequenced in a study of T cells in Graves' hyperthyroidism and ophthalmopathy. From the multiplex PCR reads, TCRdb called clonotypes with MiXCR, one entry per CDR3 protein. The sample lists under 450,000 distinct CDR3 sequences, about 13% occurring once. Sample: blood. The receptors stem from a man aged 25 to 40 with Graves' hyperthyroidism that later progressed to Graves' ophthalmopathy. CDR3s include the opening cysteine and the closing phenylalanine or tryptophan. A D gene is named only where the DNA matches it firmly. The size entry is marked missing in some rows and otherwise reads once, few, many or a size class.

V	J	D	size	DNA	CDR3
TRBV5-1	TRBJ2-7	TRBD1	many	TGCGCCAGCAGCTCCGGGACAGGGGTATCCTACGAGCAGTACTTC	CASSSGTGVSYEQYF
TRBV5-1	TRBJ1-1	-	few	TGCGCCAGCAGCCCCTCAGAAGCTTTCTTT	CASSPSEAFF
TRBV24-1	TRBJ2-1	TRBD1	many	TGTGCCACCAGTCACCGGGACAGGGCTGTTGGTGAGCAGTTCTTC	CATSHRDRAVGEQFF
TRBV11-2	TRBJ1-2	TRBD1	many	TGTGCCAGTCGTCGGGGACAGGGAGGAGGCTACACCTTC	CASRRGQGGGYTF
TRBV19	TRBJ2-3	-	few	TGTGCCAGTAGTATAGAGGGGTACGGGGGAGGTACGCAGTATTTT	CASSIEGYGGGTQYF
TRBV28	TRBJ2-3	TRBD2	-	TGTGCCAGCAGCCCCCCCGGGGGGGGGCGCACAGATACGCAGTATTTT	CASSPPGGGRTDTQYF
TRBV2	TRBJ2-7	-	many	TGTGCCAGCAGTGAAAAAGGAAGCAAGCAGTACTTC	CASSEKGSKQYF
TRBV27	TRBJ1-2	-	many	TGTGCCAGCAGTTTATCCCTGGGGTCATATGGCTACACCTTC	CASSLSLGSYGYTF
TRBV10-2	TRBJ2-2	TRBD2	-	TGCGCCAGCAGCAATAGCGGGGGTAACACCGGGGAGCTGTTTTTT	CASSNSGGNTGELFF
TRBV27	TRBJ1-5	-	-	TGTGCCAGCAGTAAAACCAATGGCCGGCAGCATTTT	CASSKTNGRQHF
TRBV2	TRBJ2-5	TRBD2	many	TGTGCCAGCAAGACGACTAGCAACCAAGAGACCCAGTACTTC	CASKTTSNQETQYF
TRBV12-3/TRBV12-4	TRBJ2-3	-	many	TGTGCCAGCAGTTACAGGGAGGCCACAGATACGCAGTATTTT	CASSYREATDTQYF
TRBV6-5	TRBJ2-2	-	-	TGTGCCAGCAGTTACTCGGTCAGGGTCACCGGGGAGCTGTTTTTT	CASSYSVRVTGELFF
TRBV30	TRBJ2-7	-	many	TGTGCCCTGGAGGTAGCGGAGACCTCCTACGAGCAGTACTTC	CALEVAETSYEQYF
TRBV5-4	TRBJ2-5	TRBD2	-	TGTGCCAGCAGCTTTCAGGGACTAGCGGTTAAAGAGACCCAGTACTTC	CASSFQGLAVKETQYF
TRBV27	TRBJ1-5	TRBD1	many	TGTGCCAGCAGTTTACAGGGGGACCCTCTCCAGCATTTT	CASSLQGDPLQHF
TRBV5-5	TRBJ1-1	-	-	TGTGCCAGCAGCTTGGTGGCGGCGAACACTGAAGCTTTCTTT	CASSLVAANTEAFF
TRBV5-1	TRBJ2-5	-	many	TGCGCCAGCAGGGGGCTGGGAGAGACCCAGTACTTC	CASRGLGETQYF
TRBV6-1	TRBJ2-7	TRBD2	-	TGTGCCAGCAGGGGACTAACCTACGAGCAGTACTTC	CASRGLTYEQYF
TRBV6-1	TRBJ2-6	-	-	TGTGCCAGCAGTGACAGGGTTTCGGGGGCCAACGTCCTGACTTTC	CASSDRVSGANVLTF
TRBV5-8	TRBJ1-5	-	few	TGTGCCAGCAGCTTGGGGGTGGTCAGCAATCAGCCCCAGCATTTT	CASSLGVVSNQPQHF
TRBV6-1	TRBJ2-7	-	many	TGTGCCAGCAGTTCGTCCTCCTCCTACGAGCAGTACTTC	CASSSSSSYEQYF
TRBV12-3/TRBV12-4	TRBJ2-2	-	-	TGTGCCAGCAGTTACAGGGAGCGAACCGGGGAGCTGTTTTTT	CASSYRERTGELFF
TRBV5-4	TRBJ1-2	-	many	TGTGCCAGCAGCTTAACATCGTCGACGGCCAACTATGGCTACACCTTC	CASSLTSSTANYGYTF
TRBV7-8	TRBJ2-1	TRBD1	many	TGTGCCAGCAGCTTAGGAGGGACAGTAGACAATGAGCAGTTCTTC	CASSLGGTVDNEQFF
TRBV6-6	TRBJ1-1	-	many	TGTGCCAGCAGTTACTCGAGATCGATGAACACTGAAGCTTTCTTT	CASSYSRSMNTEAFF
TRBV7-6	TRBJ2-7	TRBD1	many	TGTGCCAGCAGCTTATCGGGCAGGGGGAGCGAGCAGTACTTC	CASSLSGRGSEQYF
TRBV29-1	TRBJ2-1	TRBD2	-	TGCAGCGGTGTCGGGACTAACTACAATGAGCAGTTCTTC	CSGVGTNYNEQFF
TRBV27	TRBJ2-3	-	many	TGTGCCAGCAGTTGGTTAGGCACAGATACGCAGTATTTT	CASSWLGTDTQYF
TRBV27	TRBJ2-2	TRBD1	-	TGTGCCAGCAGTTTATCGTACAGGGGAGCGGCCGGCACCGGGGAGCTGTTTTTT	CASSLSYRGAAGTGELFF
TRBV27	TRBJ1-4	-	many	TGTGCCAGCAGTTTAACCCTCGTGGGGGGGCGGAATGAAAAACTGTTTTTT	CASSLTLVGGRNEKLFF